This T cell receptor (beta chain) originates from a study of T cell repertoires in cytomegalovirus infection. MiXCR, run by TCRdb on the reads, gives a single entry per CDR3 protein. Of more than 95,000 distinct CDR3 sequences listed, approximately 30% were seen once; the top ten hold about 54%. CDR1 SGHDT and CDR2 YYEEEE come from the germline V gene. The CDR3 sequence is 14 residues long. The germline V and J ends were trimmed by 4 bases and 2 bases, with 13 bases remaining between them. This clonotype has a handful of counts. Its target is unknown. The chain joins TRBV5-6 to TRBJ2-7; D remains unclear. The source is a human donor in good health (CMV status not recorded). Some clones in this sample may be carry-over from other donors' samples. This specimen was CD8+ T cells from cultured PBMCs, taken from culture after CMV antigen stimulation. The CDR3 nucleotides are TGTGCCAGCAGCGGCGGCACCTCGCCCTACGAGCAGTACTTC. As protein: CASSGGTSPYEQYF.